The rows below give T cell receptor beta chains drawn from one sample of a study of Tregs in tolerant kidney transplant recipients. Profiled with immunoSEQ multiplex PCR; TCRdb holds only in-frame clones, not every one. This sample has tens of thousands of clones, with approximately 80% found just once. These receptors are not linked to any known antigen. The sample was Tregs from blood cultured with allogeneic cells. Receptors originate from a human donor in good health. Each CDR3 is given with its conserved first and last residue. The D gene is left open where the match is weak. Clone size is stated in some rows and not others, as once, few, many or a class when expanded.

CDR3nt: TGTGCCAGCAGCTTGGGGGGGGAGGGTAAAGATGAGCAGTTCTTC; CDR3aa: CASSLGGEGKDEQFF; v_gene: TRBV11-3; d_gene: TRBD2; abundance: NA; j_gene: TRBJ2-1
CDR3nt: TGTGCCAGCAGCAAGCTGGCGGGAGGGCCCGTTGAGCAGTTCTTC; CDR3aa: CASSKLAGGPVEQFF; v_gene: TRBV11-3; d_gene: TRBD2; abundance: NA; j_gene: TRBJ2-1
CDR3nt: TGCGCCAGCAGCCAAGTGGGTCTAGCGCAAGAGACCCAGTACTTC; CDR3aa: CASSQVGLAQETQYF; v_gene: TRBV4-1; d_gene: NA; abundance: few; j_gene: TRBJ2-5
CDR3nt: TGTGCTAGTGGAAAGCCAGGGTCTCACAATGGCTACACCTTC; CDR3aa: CASGKPGSHNGYTF; v_gene: TRBV12-5; d_gene: NA; abundance: NA; j_gene: TRBJ1-2
CDR3nt: TGTGCCAGCAGCTTGGACGGGACCGGCCCTGCCGATGAGCAGTTCTTC; CDR3aa: CASSLDGTGPADEQFF; v_gene: TRBV5-6; d_gene: NA; abundance: NA; j_gene: TRBJ2-1
CDR3nt: TGCAGCGTTTGGGGGGGAAATGAGCAGTTCTTC; CDR3aa: CSVWGGNEQFF; v_gene: TRBV29-1; d_gene: TRBD2; abundance: NA; j_gene: TRBJ2-1
CDR3nt: TGCGCCAGCAGCTTGGGAGGAGTCAAAAACATTCAGTACTTC; CDR3aa: CASSLGGVKNIQYF; v_gene: TRBV5-1; d_gene: NA; abundance: NA; j_gene: TRBJ2-4
CDR3nt: TGCGCCAGCAGACCTACAGGGACCTACGAGCAGTACTTC; CDR3aa: CASRPTGTYEQYF; v_gene: TRBV5-1; d_gene: NA; abundance: NA; j_gene: TRBJ2-7
CDR3nt: TGTGCCAGCAGCCCTGGAGTGGGAGTAGGGAGTAACACCATATATTTT; CDR3aa: CASSPGVGVGSNTIYF; v_gene: TRBV5-4; d_gene: NA; abundance: NA; j_gene: TRBJ1-3
CDR3nt: TGTGCCAGCAGTTACGGCGGCCCCACGACGTCTGAAGCTTTCTTT; CDR3aa: CASSYGGPTTSEAFF; v_gene: TRBV6-5; d_gene: NA; abundance: once; j_gene: TRBJ1-1
CDR3nt: TGCAGTGCGAGTGCCCGGGCCCTGGTTCACTTC; CDR3aa: CSASARALVHF; v_gene: TRBV20-1; d_gene: NA; abundance: NA; j_gene: TRBJ2-7
CDR3nt: TGTGCCTGGAGTGCAAATTCACCCCTCCACTTT; CDR3aa: CAWSANSPLHF; v_gene: TRBV30; d_gene: NA; abundance: once; j_gene: TRBJ1-6
CDR3nt: TGTGCCAGCAGCTTGCGGGGCCCAGCCGAGCAGTACTTC; CDR3aa: CASSLRGPAEQYF; v_gene: TRBV7-9; d_gene: NA; abundance: NA; j_gene: TRBJ2-7
CDR3nt: TGCGCCAGCAACACCCTACTGGGGGGAGTCAACACTGAAGCTTTCTTT; CDR3aa: CASNTLLGGVNTEAFF; v_gene: TRBV5-1; d_gene: NA; abundance: NA; j_gene: TRBJ1-1
CDR3nt: TGTGCCAGCAGCGGCAGGACTAGCGGAGGCTCGCGGGAGACCCAGTACTTC; CDR3aa: CASSGRTSGGSRETQYF; v_gene: TRBV5-6; d_gene: TRBD2; abundance: NA; j_gene: TRBJ2-5
CDR3nt: TGTGCCAGCAGCCCCTTGCTCGGGGGTATAGGACTTAACAATGAGCAGTTCTTC; CDR3aa: CASSPLLGGIGLNNEQFF; v_gene: TRBV4-2; d_gene: NA; abundance: few; j_gene: TRBJ2-1
CDR3nt: TGTGCCAGTAGTTTTTTAGGGCCGTGGGGAAGACCTAGCAATCAGCCCCAGCATTTT; CDR3aa: CASSFLGPWGRPSNQPQHF; v_gene: TRBV19; d_gene: NA; abundance: NA; j_gene: TRBJ1-5
CDR3nt: TGCGCCAGCAGCTTGGTAGTAGCGGGGGTGACCGGGGAGCTGTTTTTT; CDR3aa: CASSLVVAGVTGELFF; v_gene: TRBV5-1; d_gene: TRBD2; abundance: NA; j_gene: TRBJ2-2
CDR3nt: TGCGCCAGCAGCTTGGCTCGACTAGCGGCGTACAATGAGCAGTTCTTC; CDR3aa: CASSLARLAAYNEQFF; v_gene: TRBV5-1; d_gene: TRBD2; abundance: once; j_gene: TRBJ2-1
CDR3nt: TGTGCCATCAGTGAGTCACAGGCCTCCTATAATTCACCCCTCCACTTT; CDR3aa: CAISESQASYNSPLHF; v_gene: TRBV10-3; d_gene: NA; abundance: NA; j_gene: TRBJ1-6
CDR3nt: TGTGCCAGCTCACGGGGAATAGCGGGGCGAATCTACAATGAGCAGTTCTTC; CDR3aa: CASSRGIAGRIYNEQFF; v_gene: TRBV18; d_gene: TRBD2; abundance: NA; j_gene: TRBJ2-1
CDR3nt: TGTGCCAGCAGCTTGATAGGGGTAGATGGCTACACCTTC; CDR3aa: CASSLIGVDGYTF; v_gene: TRBV5-6; d_gene: NA; abundance: few; j_gene: TRBJ1-2
CDR3nt: TGTGCCAGCAGTTACTGGGGACAGAACACTGAAGCTTTCTTT; CDR3aa: CASSYWGQNTEAFF; v_gene: TRBV6-5; d_gene: NA; abundance: NA; j_gene: TRBJ1-1
CDR3nt: TGTGCCAGTAGCGAGGGACCCTATAATTCACCCCTCCACTTT; CDR3aa: CASSEGPYNSPLHF; v_gene: TRBV19; d_gene: NA; abundance: NA; j_gene: TRBJ1-6
CDR3nt: TGTGCCAGCAGTCCATCAGGGTCTAGCGGCGGCTTCTTC; CDR3aa: CASSPSGSSGGFF; v_gene: TRBV27; d_gene: TRBD2; abundance: once; j_gene: TRBJ2-1
CDR3nt: TGTGCCAGCAGCTTGGCCTCGGGGTTCACAGATACGCAGTATTTT; CDR3aa: CASSLASGFTDTQYF; v_gene: TRBV5-6; d_gene: NA; abundance: few; j_gene: TRBJ2-3
CDR3nt: TGTGCCAGCAGCTTGGACAGTAATCAGCCCCAGCATTTT; CDR3aa: CASSLDSNQPQHF; v_gene: TRBV5-4; d_gene: NA; abundance: NA; j_gene: TRBJ1-5
CDR3nt: TGTGCCAGCAGTGACGTCAACTATGGCTACACCTTC; CDR3aa: CASSDVNYGYTF; v_gene: TRBV2; d_gene: NA; abundance: NA; j_gene: TRBJ1-2
CDR3nt: TGTGCCAGCAGTCGGACAGGACTCCTCAATGAGCAGTTCTTC; CDR3aa: CASSRTGLLNEQFF; v_gene: TRBV2; d_gene: TRBD1; abundance: NA; j_gene: TRBJ2-1
CDR3nt: TGTGCCAGCAGCAGGGGGGGGAGCACAGATACGCAGTATTTT; CDR3aa: CASSRGGSTDTQYF; v_gene: TRBV4-2; d_gene: NA; abundance: NA; j_gene: TRBJ2-3
CDR3nt: TGTGCCAGCAGCGCCAAAACCGGGACAGGGGAGGCCTACGAGCAGTACTTC; CDR3aa: CASSAKTGTGEAYEQYF; v_gene: TRBV21-1; d_gene: NA; abundance: few; j_gene: TRBJ2-7
CDR3nt: TGTGCCAGCAGCTTATCCAGCAATCAGCCCCAGCATTTT; CDR3aa: CASSLSSNQPQHF; v_gene: TRBV7-9; d_gene: NA; abundance: NA; j_gene: TRBJ1-5
CDR3nt: TGTGCCAGCTCACCAAGGACTAGCATGGCGAACACCGGGGAGCTGTTTTTT; CDR3aa: CASSPRTSMANTGELFF; v_gene: TRBV18; d_gene: TRBD2; abundance: few; j_gene: TRBJ2-2
CDR3nt: TGTGCCAGCAGCCTACAGGGAATCACTGAAGCTTTCTTT; CDR3aa: CASSLQGITEAFF; v_gene: TRBV2; d_gene: NA; abundance: NA; j_gene: TRBJ1-1
CDR3nt: TGTGCCAGCAGCTCCTACTCTAGCGGGAGGGCCGAGCAGTTCTTC; CDR3aa: CASSSYSSGRAEQFF; v_gene: TRBV7-2; d_gene: TRBD2; abundance: few; j_gene: TRBJ2-1
CDR3nt: TGTGCCATCAGTTTAACGGGATTCATCAGATATCAAATCTACAATGAGCAGTTCTTC; CDR3aa: CAISLTGFIRYQIYNEQFF; v_gene: TRBV10-3; d_gene: NA; abundance: few; j_gene: TRBJ2-1
CDR3nt: TGTGCCAGCAGCTCTTGGGTAGCTAGCACAGATACGCAGTATTTT; CDR3aa: CASSSWVASTDTQYF; v_gene: TRBV7-2; d_gene: NA; abundance: NA; j_gene: TRBJ2-3
CDR3nt: TGCGCCAGCAGCCAAGGGCTAGCGGAGACCCAGTACTTC; CDR3aa: CASSQGLAETQYF; v_gene: TRBV4-3; d_gene: NA; abundance: once; j_gene: TRBJ2-5
CDR3nt: TGTGCCAGCAGCCCTAGCGGGAGCGCCTACGAGCAGTACTTC; CDR3aa: CASSPSGSAYEQYF; v_gene: TRBV7-2; d_gene: TRBD2; abundance: once; j_gene: TRBJ2-7
CDR3nt: TGTGCCAGCTCACCATTACGGGGGTCCTACGAGCAGTACTTC; CDR3aa: CASSPLRGSYEQYF; v_gene: TRBV18; d_gene: NA; abundance: NA; j_gene: TRBJ2-7
CDR3nt: TGTGCCAGCAGCTTAGAAGGGGGCCGTAGTATGGGCTACACCTTC; CDR3aa: CASSLEGGRSMGYTF; v_gene: TRBV7-6; d_gene: TRBD1; abundance: few; j_gene: TRBJ1-2
CDR3nt: TGTGCCAGCAGCCCCCGGGGGGGTGCCTACGAGCAGTACTTC; CDR3aa: CASSPRGGAYEQYF; v_gene: TRBV9; d_gene: TRBD2; abundance: NA; j_gene: TRBJ2-7
CDR3nt: TGTGCCAGCAGCTACGGGACAGGGATCAGTCTTGGCTACGAGCAGTACTTC; CDR3aa: CASSYGTGISLGYEQYF; v_gene: TRBV7-2; d_gene: TRBD1; abundance: few; j_gene: TRBJ2-7
CDR3nt: TGCGCCAGCAGCGGTGGCCCCACAGGGTTTTCCAGCACAGATACGCAGTATTTT; CDR3aa: CASSGGPTGFSSTDTQYF; v_gene: TRBV5-1; d_gene: NA; abundance: NA; j_gene: TRBJ2-3